A single sample is the source of the 2 T cell receptor beta chains below, sequenced in a study of blood T cell repertoires in COVID-19 (dated by TCRdb to the early 2020s). The method was the immunoSEQ multiplex PCR assay. This immuneACCESS table, as held by TCRdb, lists in-frame sequences with V and J called but not all clones. Of the missing ones, under half trace to an unresolved V gene in checked studies; the others have no known cause. Present in this sample are more than 300,000 clones, more than 70% of which were seen just once. 7% to 8% of the sample belongs to the ten largest clones. The sample comprised peripheral blood. The receptors here all came from a woman aged 70-85 years with COVID-19, enrolled during active disease.

The chain employs TRBV7-9 and TRBJ2-1; 10 nucleotides align to TRBD2. The germline gives CDR1 SEHNR, CDR2 FQNEAQ (reference sequence). J was trimmed by 9 bases and V by 2 bases; bases with no gene match: 7. This CDR3 is built from 15 residues. The CDR3 loop is CASSLKSGGAGEQFF. The DNA of the CDR3 is TGTGCCAGCAGCTTAAAGAGCGGGGGGGCTGGTGAGCAGTTCTTC.

The chain recombines TRBV29-1 with TRBJ1-1; weak D call: TRBD1 (5 bases). Trimming took off 4 bases at V and 5 bases at J, with 11 bases between the two ends. Germline CDR1 SQVTM, CDR2 ANQGSEA. The CDR3 sequence is 12 residues long. The CDR3 region is CSVVDRGTEAFF. For the CDR3, the DNA is TGCAGCGTTGTAGACAGAGGTACTGAAGCTTTCTTT.